This T cell receptor beta chain was documented in a study of T cell responses to AZD1222 COVID-19 vaccine (dated by TCRdb to about 2021). With respect to the entire study: AZD1222 recipients with second doses at about 4 weeks or about 12 weeks were pooled, because spike-specific TCR depth and breadth did not differ between schedules. Enrollment into the trials was organized by age into subgroups of 18-55, 56-69 and 70-plus years, and those subgroups contained approximately 150, 30 and 60 TCR-sequenced participants, respectively. A total of roughly 240 trial participants underwent TCR sequencing, of whom nearly 210 received two doses of AZD1222 and about 25 received two doses of the MenACWY control vaccine. Overall study results and their limits: Nearly half of unique spike-specific TCRs reportedly recognized epitopes outside regions mutated in the B.1.351 and B.1.1.7 variants. Conclusions about previously exposed vaccinees were limited because only 6 or 7 AZD1222 recipients were SARS-CoV-2 seropositive at baseline. Participants were mostly white British, with more females than males. The authors suggested clonal diversity may have been underestimated. Because no day 14 peak-response samples were available, the repertoires could be characterized only after the peak T cell response. After two AZD1222 doses, spike-specific TCR breadth and depth were significantly higher than at day 0 and than in MenACWY recipients. In the small 56-69-year group, the increase in depth fell short of significance, most likely because of low power. CD4 TCRs associated with the vaccine covered the entire spike protein, and the dominant responses were in regions 160-218 and 743-854.

The CDR3 regions of human TCRbeta chains were analyzed by immunosequencing. Turning to the authors' computational methods: Repertoire TCRs were matched against a reference library of SARS-CoV-2-specific TCRs generated with the MIRA antigen-specificity platform. Breadth was defined as the fraction of unique TCRs that were SARS-CoV-2-associated. Depth was defined as the fraction of total T cells that were SARS-CoV-2-associated. Using the MIRA data, each spike-specific TCR was mapped to the spike region that the TCR reacts to and placed in a CD4 or CD8 class. Log10-transformed breadth and depth values were compared by one-way ANOVA with Sidak's multiple comparisons tests. TCRdb provides this immuneACCESS table in a form limited to in-frame rearrangements. Some clones are lacking; in checked studies, under half of them reflect an unresolved V gene, and why the rest are absent is not known. The V and J calls and clone size were taken over from that table, and D and trimming were inferred from the DNA. The sample has 170,000 or so clones on record, 75% to 95% of them singletons. The ten largest clones take up 2.5% to 3% of the sample.

The CDR3, cysteine through phenylalanine, is 14 amino acids long. The DNA shown is the 42-base CDR3, in frame from base 1. CDR1 and CDR2 are drawn from the germline V gene: SGHAT, FQNNGV. Trimming removed 1 base from V and 1 base from J, leaving 7 bases between the germline ends. The label giving this sample's time point can be read as: baseline before first vaccination. The vaccinee samples were drawn from two UK trials, COV001 and COV002, one of which was a single-blind randomized controlled phase 2/3 trial testing AZD1222 (ChAdOx1 nCoV-19) in healthy adults. For TCRbeta chain sequencing, PBMC samples from trial participants were taken at day 0 and at day 28 after the second dose. To note about this clone: No cognate antigen has been identified for it. No quality values exist for individual bases; no much larger clone is one base distant.

The sequence derives from an adult in good health. The chain was built from TRBV11-2 and TRBJ1-1; no D segment can be confidently identified. Sequenced here: peripheral blood, sampled on day 0 of AZD1222 vaccination. The DNA sequence is given as TGTGCCAGCAGCTTAGCCCCCGCGAACACTGAAGCTTTCTTT. Translated, this is CASSLAPANTEAFF.